The text below deals with one TCR beta chain. What it binds is unknown. With 0 bases removed from V and 3 bases from J, the gap between germline ends came to 13 bases. This CDR3 spans 16 amino acids. Germline V gene data show CDR1 as SGDLS and CDR2 as YYNGEE. The sample belongs to a study of T cell repertoires in cytomegalovirus infection. Looking at the study overall: In public TCR beta signatures, there were indications of both CMV infection and matching HLA type.

A single record per CDR3 protein comes from TCRdb applying MiXCR to the reads. The sample has 900,000 to 950,000 distinct CDR3 sequences, less than 35% seen once. Study conclusions and caveats: HLA-C-restricted, CMV-specific TCR beta clonotypes were dominant ex vivo. People with CMV and the relevant HLA were identified by cumulative public TCR beta family frequency.

V usage is TRBV9 and J usage is TRBJ1-5; D unclear. Source: cultured CD8+ T cells from PBMCs, taken from culture after CMV antigen stimulation. The sequence was obtained from a human donor in good health (CMV status not recorded). Some clones in this sample may be carry-over from other donors' samples. The DNA for the CDR3 is TGTGCCAGCAGCGTAGACGCAGGCGTACTCAATCAGCCCCAGCATTTT. Its translation is CASSVDAGVLNQPQHF.